The next 20 T cell receptor beta chains were all read from a single sample in a study of OX40 agonist ivuxolimab in advanced cancers. Only in-frame clones appear in the TCRdb table, and some are missing; sequencing was by immunoSEQ multiplex PCR. The table has 75,000 to 95,000 clones, approximately 90% seen once; the top ten hold 6% to 7.5%. This specimen consisted of CD4+ or CD8+ T cells sorted from blood, obtained in a trial of the OX40 agonist ivuxolimab. The receptor set was obtained from an adult with an advanced solid tumor such as melanoma, head and neck, liver or kidney cancer.

The chain is built from TRBV28 and TRBJ2-1; D is unclear. The CDR3 runs 12 residues. In germline, CDR1 is MDHEN, CDR2 SYDVKM. Trimming cost V 5 bases and J 12 bases, with 14 bases left between them. The DNA for the CDR3 is TGTGCCAGCAGTCCCGACTTCACGTGGCAGTTCTTC. Translation: CASSPDFTWQFF. The full variable domain, its missing parts supplied by reference TRBV28 and TRBJ2-1, is DVKVTQSSRYLVKRTGEKVFLECVQDMDHENMFWYRQDPGLGLRLIYFSYDVKMKEKGDIPEGYSVSREKKERFSLILESASTNQTSMYLCASSPDFTWQFFGPGTRLTVL.

The V and J genes are TRBV5-1 and TRBJ2-1; the D is unclear. Germline V lookup: CDR1 SGHRS, CDR2 YFSETQ. The CDR3 sequence is 13 residues long. V was clipped by 6 bases and J by 0 bases, with 7 bases between them. This CDR3 reads CASTELSYNEQFF. Here the CDR3 DNA reads TGCGCCAGCACGGAGCTCTCCTACAATGAGCAGTTCTTC.

Notes on this clone: Different DNA sequences within this sample yield the same CDR3. The gene calls are TRBV9 and TRBJ1-1, with D possibly TRBD1 on 6 matching bases. Looked up from germline, CDR1 is SGDLS and CDR2 is YYNGEE. Trimming removed 4 bases from V and 4 bases from J, with 17 bases in between. The CDR3 totals 15 residues. As DNA, the CDR3 is TGTGCCAGCAGCCCCCGAGGGGGGGTGGTCACTGAAGCTTTCTTT. Its translation: CASSPRGGVVTEAFF.

This chain uses TRBV27 with TRBJ2-1, with D possibly being TRBD1 (6 bases). V was cut by 10 bases and J by 9 bases, with 16 bases left in between. The V gene's germline CDR1 is MNHEY and CDR2 SMNVEV (reference sequence). The CDR3 contains 12 residues. In DNA form, the CDR3 reads TGTGCCACCCTCGTACAGGGTCTTGAGCAGTTCTTC. As protein: CATLVQGLEQFF.

The chain is built from TRBV28 and TRBJ2-6; D remains ambiguous. The germline V gene has CDR1 MDHEN and CDR2 SYDVKM. With 5 bases removed from V and 2 bases from J, the gap between germline ends came to 7 bases. This CDR3 comprises 14 residues. CDR3 loop: CASSLGAGANVLTF. For the CDR3, the DNA is TGTGCCAGCAGTCTTGGGGCTGGGGCCAACGTCCTGACTTTC.

CDR3 bases: TGTGCCAGCAGCGCGAGCGACGGGGGACCTACGCAGTATTTT. Translating it yields CASSASDGGPTQYF. The chain recombines TRBV9 with TRBJ2-3; D is possibly TRBD2 (6 bases). The CDR3 contains 14 residues. Trimming cost V 3 bases and J 8 bases, with 16 bases left between them. From germline, CDR1 is SGDLS and CDR2 YYNGEE.

CDR3 in DNA: TGCGCCAGCAGCTTGGCCACAGGGGCCCAATACGAGCAGTACTTC. This translates into CASSLATGAQYEQYF. The J gene is TRBJ2-7, the V gene TRBV5-1; 7 bases are shared with TRBD1. The CDR3 is 15 residues long. The junction had 7 bases not matched to a gene; V was cut back by 0 bases and J by 4 bases. Looked up from germline, CDR1 is SGHRS and CDR2 is YFSETQ.

CDR3 bases: TGTGCCAGCCAAAAGCGACAGGGACCGGACAATGAGCAGTTCTTC. Encoded protein: CASQKRQGPDNEQFF. The chain recombines TRBV7-8 with TRBJ2-1; the match to TRBD1 covers 7 bases. J gave up 5 bases and V 8 bases, and 12 bases lay outside the gene matches. Germline CDR1 SGHVS, CDR2 FQNEAQ. This CDR3 is 15 amino acids long.

The chain employs TRBV7-9 and TRBJ2-3, with D perhaps TRBD2 (6 bases). V was clipped by 5 bases and J by 6 bases, with 18 bases between them. The CDR3 is 15 residues long. CDR1 and CDR2 from the germline V gene are SEHNR and FQNEAQ (reference sequence). The CDR3 protein is CASSPRLGGADTQYF. The DNA of the CDR3 is TGTGCCAGCAGCCCAAGACTAGGAGGGGCCGATACGCAGTATTTT.

V gene TRBV7-2 combines with J gene TRBJ2-7, with 7 bases identical to TRBD2. The J segment lost 2 bases and the V segment lost 0 bases, leaving 7 bases of the junction unmatched. The CDR3 runs to 16 residues. The germline V gene encodes CDR1 SGHTA and CDR2 FQGNSA. CDR3 in DNA: TGTGCCAGCAGCTTAGCCCCCCCTAGCGGACCCTACGAGCAGTACTTC. Amino acid sequence: CASSLAPPSGPYEQYF.

This chain uses TRBV9 with TRBJ2-5; 9 bases map to TRBD2. V was clipped by 4 bases and J by 4 bases; unmatched bases: 2. Germline V gene lookup returns CDR1 SGDLS and CDR2 YYNGEE. The CDR3 totals 13 residues. Here the CDR3 DNA reads TGTGCCAGCAGCCTTAGCGGGAGAGAGACCCAGTACTTC. Translation gives CASSLSGRETQYF. The full variable domain, completed using reference TRBV9 and TRBJ2-5, is DSGVTQTPKHLITATGQRVTLRCSPRSGDLSVYWYQQSLDQGLQFLIQYYNGEERAKGNILERFSAQQFPDLHSELNLSSLELGDSALYFCASSLSGRETQYFGPGTRLLVL.

The rearrangement links TRBV6-1 to TRBJ1-5, with D perhaps matching TRBD1 (5 bases). CDR1 is MNHNS, CDR2 SASEGT, per germline. Trimming cost V 8 bases and J 3 bases, with 17 bases left between them. The CDR3 loop spans 15 amino acids. The CDR3 DNA is TGTGCCAGCTTCGAACCCGGGGACTACAATCAGCCCCAGCATTTT. Its translation: CASFEPGDYNQPQHF.

This chain connects TRBV27 to TRBJ1-1, with TRBD1 as a possible D gene (6 bases). Trimming took off 5 bases at V and 1 base at J, with 11 bases between the two ends. The CDR3 is made up of 14 amino acids. From germline, CDR1 is MNHEY and CDR2 SMNVEV (reference sequence). The CDR3 DNA is TGTGCCAGCAGTCACCAGGGGTGGAACACTGAAGCTTTCTTT. Protein product: CASSHQGWNTEAFF.

V and J are TRBV5-6 and TRBJ1-1; no firm D call. The germline V and J ends were trimmed by 6 bases and 1 base, with 16 bases remaining between them. The CDR3 totals 15 residues. CDR1 and CDR2 (germline): SGHDT, YYEEEE. CDR3 loop: CASTYVGLANTEAFF. The CDR3 nucleotides read TGTGCCAGCACATACGTAGGATTGGCGAACACTGAAGCTTTCTTT.

The chain joins TRBV30 to TRBJ1-2; possible D gene TRBD1, 6 bases. The CDR3 has 15 amino acids. V was pared by 0 bases and J by 2 bases, with 13 bases between. CDR1 is GTSNPN, CDR2 SVGIG, per germline (reference sequence). The CDR3 protein is CAWSVRHRENYGYTF. The CDR3 nucleotides are TGTGCCTGGAGTGTACGGCACAGGGAGAACTATGGCTACACCTTC.

The genes are TRBV6-6 and TRBJ2-5, with TRBD1 as a possible D gene (6 bases). There are 14 residues in the CDR3. The V end was cut by 7 bases, the J end by 5 bases, with 17 bases between. From germline, CDR1 is MNHNY and CDR2 SVGAGI (reference sequence). CDR3 region: CASIWGRVVETQYF. In nucleotides, the CDR3 is TGTGCCAGCATTTGGGGGCGGGTTGTCGAGACCCAGTACTTC.

V is TRBV7-4 and J is TRBJ2-1, with 10 bases matching TRBD2. After removal of 6 bases from V and 8 bases from J, the junction contained 4 bases not matched to a gene. The germline CDR1 and CDR2 sequences are SGHVT and SQSDAQ. The CDR3 sequence is 13 residues long. CDR3 region: CASRAGGVDEQFF. CDR3 DNA sequence: TGTGCCAGCAGAGCGGGAGGGGTTGATGAGCAGTTCTTC.

The chain uses TRBV9 and TRBJ1-2, with D tentatively TRBD1 (5 bases). The germline CDR1 and CDR2 sequences are SGDLS and YYNGEE. V shed 0 bases and J shed 4 bases, with 7 bases lying between them. This CDR3 spans 13 amino acids. In DNA, the CDR3 is TGTGCCAGCAGCGTAGAGCAGGGCTATGGCTACACCTTC. The encoded protein is CASSVEQGYGYTF. The full variable domain, in which reference TRBV9 and TRBJ1-2 provide the parts outside the CDR3, is DSGVTQTPKHLITATGQRVTLRCSPRSGDLSVYWYQQSLDQGLQFLIQYYNGEERAKGNILERFSAQQFPDLHSELNLSSLELGDSALYFCASSVEQGYGYTFGSGTRLTVV.

This chain connects TRBV28 to TRBJ1-4, with unresolved D. The germline V and J ends were trimmed by 8 bases and 8 bases, with 15 bases remaining between them. Germline V CDR1 and CDR2: MDHEN, SYDVKM. The CDR3 sequence is 13 residues long. This CDR3 is CASSGGLREKLFF. CDR3 nucleotides: TGTGCCAGCTCAGGTGGCTTACGCGAAAAACTGTTTTTT.

The CDR3 loop reads CASSSLTSGGNEQFF. In nucleotides, the CDR3 is TGTGCCAGCAGCTCGTTGACTAGCGGGGGGAATGAGCAGTTCTTC. This sequence joins TRBV7-9 and TRBJ2-1; 13 nucleotides agree with TRBD2. In germline, CDR1 is SEHNR, CDR2 FQNEAQ (reference sequence). This CDR3 has 15 residues. V lost 4 bases, J lost 7 bases, and 4 bases stayed unmatched.